One T cell receptor (beta chain) is described in this entry. This sample is part of a study of blood T cell repertoires in COVID-19. Study-wide background: Researchers got acute and convalescent COVID-19 samples from the United States, Italy and Spain.

Data came from immunoSEQ multiplex PCR; TCRdb stores just in-frame clones and leaves some out. The sample lists about 230,000 clones; about 87% were seen once. No more than 2 weeks before study entry, exposed participants had met a case of COVID-19. Germline V gene sequence: CDR1 SGHAT, CDR2 FQNNGV. There are 15 residues in the CDR3. V was clipped by 3 bases and J by 0 bases; unmatched bases: 2. This sequence originates from a woman between 25 and 40 years old who had been exposed to COVID-19. The specimen sequenced was PBMCs or T cells enriched from blood (not recorded which). V gene TRBV11-2 combines with J gene TRBJ1-5, with TRBD1 identical over 7 bases. CDR3 in DNA: TGTGCCAGCAGCTTGGGACAGAATAGCAATCAGCCCCAGCATTTT. As protein: CASSLGQNSNQPQHF.